These 30 T cell receptor beta chains came from one sample sequenced in a study of blood T cell repertoires in COVID-19. Profiling relied on immunoSEQ multiplex PCR, and the TCRdb table lists in-frame clones only, not all of them. The sample records around 160,000 clones, 70% to 90% being singletons. Material: PBMCs or T cells enriched from blood (not recorded which). These receptors were collected from a man aged 35 to 55 who had recovered from COVID-19.

The rearrangement links TRBV19 to TRBJ1-5; D gene ambiguous. Germline V gene sequence: CDR1 LNHDA, CDR2 SQIVND (reference sequence). The CDR3 sequence is 9 residues long. The V end was cut by 10 bases, the J end by 8 bases, with 6 bases between. The CDR3 DNA reads as TGTGCCATACAGAAGCCCCAGCATTTT. This translates into CAIQKPQHF.

The chain joins TRBV5-1 to TRBJ2-3; 8 positions agree with TRBD2. The V gene end was trimmed by 2 bases and the J gene end by 0 bases; junction bases not matched to a gene: 5. Looked up from germline, CDR1 is SGHRS and CDR2 is YFSETQ. This CDR3 comprises 16 residues. CDR3 residues: CASSLMAGGSTDTQYF. Here the CDR3 DNA reads TGCGCCAGCAGCTTAATGGCGGGGGGTAGCACAGATACGCAGTATTTT.

The V call is TRBV6-6, the J call TRBJ1-4; maybe TRBD1 (6 bases). In germline, CDR1 is MNHNY, CDR2 SVGAGI (reference sequence). The CDR3 has 13 residues. The germline V and J ends were trimmed by 0 bases and 15 bases, with 14 bases remaining between them. The CDR3 bases are TGTGCCAGCAGTTACTCGAATACAGGGCTGGTGTTTTTT. Amino acids: CASSYSNTGLVFF.

This chain connects TRBV11-3 to TRBJ2-1; the match to TRBD2 covers 10 bases. The CDR3 length is 16 residues. The germline CDR1 and CDR2 sequences are SGHNT and YENEEA. Trimming removed 1 base from V and 3 bases from J; junction bases left unmatched: 3. The CDR3 region has the DNA TGTGCCAGCAGCTTAGGGACTAGCGGCCACTACAATGAGCAGTTCTTC. Protein: CASSLGTSGHYNEQFF. The whole variable domain, remainder taken from reference TRBV11-3 and TRBJ2-1, is EAGVVQSPRYKIIEKKQPVAFWCNPISGHNTLYWYLQNLGQGPELLIRYENEEAVDDSQLPKDRFSAERLKGVDSTLKIQPAELGDSAVYLCASSLGTSGHYNEQFFGPGTRLTVL.

This clone was detected a few times. The rearrangement joins TRBV2 to TRBJ1-4; D gene ambiguous. V lost 7 bases to trimming and J lost 1 base, with 7 bases between them. Germline V gives CDR1 SNHLY, CDR2 FYNNEI. The CDR3 sequence is 13 residues long. CDR3 residues: CASMAETNEKLFF. CDR3 nucleotides: TGTGCCAGCATGGCGGAAACTAATGAAAAACTGTTTTTT.

This chain uses TRBV4-2 with TRBJ1-3; D not resolved. V was pared by 1 base and J by 0 bases, with 10 bases between. This CDR3 contains 16 residues. Germline-derived CDR1 and CDR2 are LGHNA and YNFKEQ. The CDR3 sequence: CASSQGRSSSGNTIYF. The CDR3 DNA follows: TGTGCCAGCAGCCAAGGCCGGTCAAGCTCTGGAAACACCATATATTTT.

The V gene is TRBV9, the J gene TRBJ1-1; D is perhaps TRBD1 (5 bases). V was cut by 3 bases and J by 4 bases, with 13 bases left in between. CDR1 and CDR2 (germline): SGDLS, YYNGEE. The CDR3 runs 14 residues. CDR3 nucleotide sequence: TGTGCCAGCAGCGACCTTGACAGTGGCACTGAAGCTTTCTTT. As protein: CASSDLDSGTEAFF.

The genes are TRBV30 and TRBJ1-5; D not certain. Trimming took off 3 bases at V and 1 base at J, with 13 bases between the two ends. Germline lookup yields CDR1 GTSNPN and CDR2 SVGIG (reference sequence). This CDR3 has 15 residues. The CDR3 sequence is CAWRPGAGSNQPQHF. In DNA form, the CDR3 reads TGTGCCTGGAGGCCGGGAGCGGGGAGCAATCAGCCCCAGCATTTT.

The chain employs TRBV2 and TRBJ1-4; D call uncertain. The CDR3 is 14 amino acids. The V and J ends lost 6 bases and 6 bases respectively, with 14 bases between them. CDR1 is SNHLY, CDR2 FYNNEI, per germline. The CDR3 nucleotides are TGTGCCAGCAGGGATTGGCTAGGAGATGAAAAACTGTTTTTT. It is translated as CASRDWLGDEKLFF.

The chain couples TRBV19 to TRBJ1-5, with a tentative D call TRBD1 (6 bases). The CDR3 is 15 amino acids. V was trimmed by 1 base and J by 4 bases, leaving 11 bases between them. Germline V gene data show CDR1 as LNHDA and CDR2 as SQIVND (reference sequence). The CDR3 bases are TGTGCCAGTAGTATAGGAACAGGGAAGAATCAGCCCCAGCATTTT. Amino acids: CASSIGTGKNQPQHF.

This chain uses TRBV29-1 with TRBJ1-2, with a weak D call TRBD1 (5 bases). V was clipped by 5 bases and J by 7 bases, with 17 bases between them. The CDR3 length is 13 residues. Germline-derived CDR1 and CDR2 are SQVTM and ANQGSEA. Here the CDR3 DNA reads TGCAGCGTTTCCAGGGTGTTAGGTGGTGGCTACACCTTC. It yields the protein CSVSRVLGGGYTF.

This sequence joins TRBV3-1 (or the pseudogene TRBV3-2) and TRBJ1-2, with D possibly TRBD1 on 5 matching bases. Germline V gene lookup returns CDR1 LGHDT and CDR2 YNNKEL (reference sequence). The CDR3 has 17 amino acids. The germline V and J ends were trimmed by 0 bases and 8 bases, with 22 bases remaining between them. The CDR3 nucleotides are TGTGCCAGCAGCCAAGAGCGGAGCGCAGGGTGGGCAAAGGGCTACACCTTC. Translating it yields CASSQERSAGWAKGYTF.

This clone was counted once. The J gene is TRBJ1-1, the V gene TRBV24-1; 8 nucleotides match TRBD1. Germline assignment: CDR1 KGHDR and CDR2 SFDVKD. CDR3 length: 15 amino acids. Unmatched junction bases numbered 5, after V lost 3 bases and J lost 3 bases. In nucleotides, the CDR3 is TGTGCCACCAGTGATAACAGGGGGGGTTACACTGAAGCTTTCTTT. Protein sequence: CATSDNRGGYTEAFF.

The chain links TRBV9 to TRBJ2-2; 9 bases match TRBD1. CDR1 SGDLS and CDR2 YYNGEE come from the germline V gene. The CDR3 has 15 residues. V lost 0 bases, J lost 10 bases, and 7 bases stayed unmatched. CDR3 in amino acids: CASSVEPGQGMELFF. The CDR3, as DNA: TGTGCCAGCAGCGTAGAACCGGGACAGGGCATGGAGCTGTTTTTT. Looking up the rest from reference TRBV9 and TRBJ2-2 gives the full variable domain: DSGVTQTPKHLITATGQRVTLRCSPRSGDLSVYWYQQSLDQGLQFLIQYYNGEERAKGNILERFSAQQFPDLHSELNLSSLELGDSALYFCASSVEPGQGMELFFGEGSRLTVL.

The chain has TRBV5-1 and TRBJ1-5; D is uncertain. Germline CDR1 and CDR2: SGHRS and YFSETQ. The germline V and J ends were trimmed by 0 bases and 5 bases, with 6 bases remaining between them. This CDR3 comprises 13 residues. The CDR3 reads CASSLEQDQPQHF. In DNA form, the CDR3 reads TGCGCCAGCAGCTTGGAGCAGGATCAGCCCCAGCATTTT.

The genes are TRBV4-1 and TRBJ2-2, with TRBD2 matching 7 bases. The germline V gene encodes CDR1 MGHRA and CDR2 YSYEKL. The trim removed 4 bases at V and 3 bases at J, leaving 5 bases unmatched. This CDR3 is built from 15 residues. CDR3 loop: CASSRGGGYTGELFF. In DNA, the CDR3 is TGCGCCAGCAGCCGTGGGGGAGGGTACACCGGGGAGCTGTTTTTT.

The chain employs TRBV6-5 and TRBJ1-2, with D possibly matching TRBD1 (5 bases). Trimming shortened V by 0 bases and J by 6 bases, and 17 bases separated the two germline ends. Germline loops: CDR1 MNHEY, CDR2 SVGAGI. The CDR3 sequence is 16 residues long. CDR3 in DNA: TGTGCCAGCAGTTACTCGTTGGTAATCAGGGAGGATGGCTACACCTTC. It codes for CASSYSLVIREDGYTF.

This sequence joins TRBV19 and TRBJ1-1; 8 nucleotides match TRBD1. Germline lookup yields CDR1 LNHDA and CDR2 SQIVND (reference sequence). The CDR3 extends over 14 amino acids. After removal of 7 bases from V and 1 base from J, the junction contained 5 bases not matched to a gene. CDR3 sequence: CASTRGQGNTEAFF. The CDR3 DNA reads TGTGCCAGTACTAGAGGACAGGGGAACACTGAAGCTTTCTTT.

The V gene is TRBV6-1, the J gene TRBJ1-1, with 8 bases that match TRBD1. The CDR3 is 15 amino acids. Germline V gene sequence: CDR1 MNHNS, CDR2 SASEGT. Trimming at V came to 1 base and at J to 2 bases, leaving 3 bases not matched to a gene. The CDR3 region is CASSEGQGANTEAFF. The CDR3 region has the DNA TGTGCCAGCAGTGAAGGGCAGGGGGCAAACACTGAAGCTTTCTTT.

Comments on this clone: At one of its ends the junction is not consistent with the germline gene, which may arise from a read error. The J gene is TRBJ1-2, the V gene TRBV3-1 (or the pseudogene TRBV3-2); D is unclear. The CDR3 totals 12 residues. Germline V gene lookup returns CDR1 LGHDT and CDR2 YNNKEL (reference sequence). The CDR3 is CASSQDTAAQRF. The CDR3 nucleotides are TGTGCCAGCAGCCAAGATACGGCAGCACAGAGATTC.

The chain is built from TRBV11-2 and TRBJ1-4; D may be TRBD1 (6 bases). The germline V and J ends were trimmed by 3 bases and 3 bases, with 17 bases remaining between them. CDR1 SGHAT and CDR2 FQNNGV come from the germline V gene. This CDR3 has 17 amino acids. As DNA, the CDR3 is TGTGCCAGCAGCTTTCTTAGGGGACAATACGCTAATGAAAAACTGTTTTTT. Amino acid sequence: CASSFLRGQYANEKLFF.

The chain recombines TRBV9 with TRBJ2-3; the D gene is possibly TRBD1 (5 bases). Trimming left V 4 bases short and J 0 bases short, with 15 bases between. The length of the CDR3 is 16 residues. From germline, CDR1 is SGDLS and CDR2 YYNGEE. DNA of the CDR3: TGTGCCAGCAGCTCAAGCTGGGGCCGGAGCACAGATACGCAGTATTTT. Translated: CASSSSWGRSTDTQYF.

The chain couples TRBV2 to TRBJ2-3; D possibly corresponds to TRBD2 (6 bases). Germline V lookup: CDR1 SNHLY, CDR2 FYNNEI. This CDR3 has 14 amino acids. V was trimmed by 6 bases and J by 4 bases, leaving 14 bases between them. The CDR3 loop reads CASSAPGGADTQYF. The CDR3 region has the DNA TGTGCCAGCAGCGCCCCCGGAGGGGCAGATACGCAGTATTTT.

V is TRBV6-5 and J is TRBJ2-3, with a weak D call TRBD2 (6 bases). V lost 8 bases to trimming and J lost 3 bases, with 15 bases between them. This CDR3 spans 14 amino acids. Germline assignment: CDR1 MNHEY and CDR2 SVGAGI. The CDR3 DNA is TGTGCCAGCCGAGTGGGAGGAGGAACAGATACGCAGTATTTT. Protein product: CASRVGGGTDTQYF.

The chain uses TRBV3-1 (or the pseudogene TRBV3-2) and TRBJ2-7, with D possibly TRBD1 on 6 matching bases. Germline V gene lookup returns CDR1 LGHDT and CDR2 YNNKEL (reference sequence). V was clipped by 4 bases and J by 5 bases, with 18 bases between them. The CDR3 extends over 15 amino acids. CDR3 nucleotides: TGTGCCAGCAGCCCATTCCGGACAGTCGTGAACGAGCAGTACTTC. Translation gives CASSPFRTVVNEQYF.

The chain links TRBV7-3 to TRBJ2-3; a possible D gene is TRBD2 (6 bases). CDR1 SGHTA and CDR2 FQGTGA come from the germline V gene. Trimming took 1 base from V and 0 from J, leaving 11 bases between them. CDR3 size: 16 residues. The CDR3 here is CASSLRESGSTDTQYF. CDR3 nucleotides: TGTGCCAGCAGCTTAAGAGAAAGCGGGAGCACAGATACGCAGTATTTT.

This chain uses TRBV10-3 with TRBJ2-2, with 7 bases aligning to TRBD2. The junction had 6 bases not matched to a gene; V was cut back by 2 bases and J by 6 bases. CDR1 and CDR2 from the germline V gene are ENHRY and SYGVKD. The CDR3 totals 15 residues. The DNA for the CDR3 is TGTGCCATCAGTGAGCCTGGACTAGTCCCCGGGGAGCTGTTTTTT. This codes for CAISEPGLVPGELFF.

CDR3 sequence (DNA): TGTGCCAGCAGTGATAATGCGGCAGGGGTCTTTAGCTCCTACAATGAGCAGTTCTTC. Amino acid sequence: CASSDNAAGVFSSYNEQFF. This chain joins TRBV2 and TRBJ2-1, with D possibly matching TRBD1 (6 bases). Germline CDR1 reads SNHLY; CDR2 reads FYNNEI. V was clipped by 3 bases and J by 0 bases, with 21 bases between them. CDR3 length: 19 residues.

The chain employs TRBV18 and TRBJ2-2; the D is unclear. The length of the CDR3 is 15 residues. Germline CDR1 and CDR2: KGHSH and LQKENI. The ends were cut back, 6 bases at V and 3 bases at J, with 14 bases in the middle. The CDR3 bases are TGTGCCAGCTCCGGTCTAGAAATTGACACCGGGGAGCTGTTTTTT. This encodes CASSGLEIDTGELFF. The full variable domain, its missing parts supplied by reference TRBV18 and TRBJ2-2, is NAGVMQNPRHLVRRRGQEARLRCSPMKGHSHVYWYRQLPEEGLKFMVYLQKENIIDESGMPKERFSAEFPKEGPSILRIQQVVRGDSAAYFCASSGLEIDTGELFFGEGSRLTVL.

CDR3 amino acids: CASSFGEGQPQHF. Here the CDR3 DNA reads TGTGCCAGCAGCTTCGGGGAGGGACAGCCCCAGCATTTT. The J gene is TRBJ1-5, the V gene TRBV7-2; D is undetermined. The CDR3 is made up of 13 amino acids. V dropped 3 bases and J dropped 7 bases, with 10 bases sitting between them. In germline, CDR1 is SGHTA, CDR2 FQGNSA.